Only a few counts were recorded for the clone carrying this T cell receptor (beta chain). Time point of the sample: patch test 2, 6 weeks after DPC sensitization. Stated treatment: therapeutic diphenylcyclopropenone sensitization with weekly scalp DPC. The data are from a study of human T cells and chemical hapten exposure. MiXCR was run by TCRdb on the RACE reads, yielding one entry per CDR3 protein. The sample contains 96,000 or so distinct CDR3 sequences, 7% to 10% of which appear only once. The source was whole blood, collected in connection with sensitization to the hapten diphenylcyclopropenone (DPC). The receptor was isolated from a woman aged 40 to 50 with alopecia areata. Some clones in this sample may be carry-over from other donors' samples.

The CDR3 DNA sequence: TGTGCCAGCAGCGTCCAGGGCAGTTATTCTAGGACCGGGGAGCTGTTTTTT. It translates to CASSVQGSYSRTGELFF. The gene calls are TRBV9 and TRBJ2-2; D possibly corresponds to TRBD1 (5 bases). Trimming took off 2 bases at V and 5 bases at J, with 19 bases between the two ends. The CDR3 runs to 17 residues. Germline V gene lookup returns CDR1 SGDLS and CDR2 YYNGEE.